This is a list of T cell receptor beta chains from one sample in a study of control samples from healthy donors and cancer patients. The protocol was immunoSEQ multiplex PCR, while the TCRdb copy is restricted to in-frame clones and leaves out a portion. The sample contains roughly 76,000 clones, about 95% of which appear only once. The sequencing input was blood. These receptors originate from a woman aged 40 to 49 in good health. The CDR3 runs from the conserved cysteine through the conserved F or W. Clone size is not always given. Where it is, it says once, few, many or a class for expanded clones.

TRBV27	NA	TRBJ1-1	CASSLSGQGTRAFF
TRBV9	NA	TRBJ1-5	CASVPGPQHF
TRBV7-2	NA	TRBJ1-2	CASSLVSNYGYTF
TRBV7-6	NA	TRBJ1-1	CASSLALSVPAANTEAFF
TRBV19	NA	TRBJ2-1	CASRIGYNEQFF
TRBV19	NA	TRBJ2-2	CASSIGDRQGTGELFF
TRBV4-3	NA	TRBJ2-3	CASSQGPGVTDTQYF
TRBV15	NA	TRBJ2-1	CATSRALAGGNEQFF
TRBV2	NA	TRBJ1-1	CASRRTAHELEAFF
TRBV7-9	NA	TRBJ1-4	CADSEGSSTNEKLFF
TRBV5-6	NA	TRBJ1-6	CASSFVGTNSPLHF
TRBV7-8	NA	TRBJ2-6	CASSVGSGANVLTF
TRBV6-5	once	TRBJ2-6	CATPRWVFGNVLTF
TRBV19	NA	TRBJ1-5	CASRTKTGTGGNQPQHF
TRBV6-5	NA	TRBJ1-6	CASSYQGVANSPLHF
TRBV7-6	NA	TRBJ2-3	CASSLGSGRAGGDTQYF
TRBV30	NA	TRBJ1-2	CAWSVPEAAFF
TRBV27	NA	TRBJ2-1	CASSPDGSFYNEQFF
TRBV2	NA	TRBJ2-3	CASEGQGGADTQYF
TRBV7-6	NA	TRBJ1-1	CASSYKAVNTEAFF
TRBV4-1	NA	TRBJ2-1	CASSQPSLVNEQFF
TRBV28	NA	TRBJ2-1	CASRLLGAREQFF